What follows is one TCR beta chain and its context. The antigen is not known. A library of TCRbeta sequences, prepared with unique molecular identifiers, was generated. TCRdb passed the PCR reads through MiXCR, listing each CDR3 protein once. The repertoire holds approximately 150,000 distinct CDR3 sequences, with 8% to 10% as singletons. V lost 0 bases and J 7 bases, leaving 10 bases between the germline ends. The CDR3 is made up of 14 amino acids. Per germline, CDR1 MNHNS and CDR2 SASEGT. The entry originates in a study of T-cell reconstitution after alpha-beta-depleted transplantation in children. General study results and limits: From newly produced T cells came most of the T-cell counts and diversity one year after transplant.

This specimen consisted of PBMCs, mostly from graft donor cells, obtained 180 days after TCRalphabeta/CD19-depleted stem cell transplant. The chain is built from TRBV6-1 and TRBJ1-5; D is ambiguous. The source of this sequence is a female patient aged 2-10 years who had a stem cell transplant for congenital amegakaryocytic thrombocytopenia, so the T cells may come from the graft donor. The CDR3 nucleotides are TGTGCCAGCAGTGAAGCGCCGCTGTACCAGCCCCAGCATTTT. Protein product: CASSEAPLYQPQHF.